The following is a TCR beta chain sequence with its context. Germline assignment: CDR1 MNHEY and CDR2 SMNVEV (reference sequence). The ends lost 2 bases at V and 0 bases at J; junction bases unmatched: 10. The CDR3 length is 18 residues. This sample is part of a study of blood T cell repertoires in COVID-19. Across the whole study: Sites in the United States, Italy and Spain provided acute and convalescent COVID-19 samples. T cells, B-cell-depleted T cells, or PBMCs provided the cDNA or gDNA that served as material.

Authors' analysis steps: Amplification of reference gene primers was used by the study to estimate nucleated cell counts. Repertoires were generated with immunoSEQ multiplex PCR, while TCRdb's copy carries only in-frame clones and drops some. V, J and clone size are taken as reported in that table, and D and trimming were inferred from the DNA itself. The sample yields a few hundred thousand clones, 80% to 90% seen once. The clonotype comes from a man aged 60 to 75 with acute or convalescent COVID-19. This chain connects TRBV27 to TRBJ2-1; 7 bases agree with TRBD2. The sequenced material came from peripheral blood. CDR3 sequence: CASSLGASSGTSYNEQFF. The CDR3 nucleotides read TGTGCCAGCAGTTTAGGGGCCTCTAGCGGCACCTCCTACAATGAGCAGTTCTTC.